This entry is about one T cell receptor beta chain. The CDR3 spans 15 residues. Germline assignment: CDR1 SQVTM and CDR2 ANQGSEA. Between the trimmed V and J ends, which lost 0 bases and 4 bases, there was a span of 13 bases. Source study methods: How many nucleated cells were present was estimated from reference gene primer amplification. Libraries were prepared by immunoSEQ multiplex PCR; TCRdb keeps only in-frame clonotypes and omits some of them. V and J calls and clone size follow that table, whereas D and trimming were derived from the DNA. Of tens of thousands of clones in the sample, around 81% are singletons; the top ten hold about a fifth. The data were taken from a study of blood T cell repertoires in COVID-19. As for the study in general: Sources were T cells, B-cell-depleted T cells, or PBMCs; the material itself was cDNA or gDNA.

The source of this sequence is a woman aged 80 or older with COVID-19, enrolled during active disease. What was sequenced was peripheral blood. J is TRBJ2-1 and V is TRBV29-1, with D perhaps TRBD1 (5 bases). The CDR3 bases are TGCAGCGTTGAAGATCGGTCCGACAGATACAATGAGCAGTTCTTC. It specifies CSVEDRSDRYNEQFF.